The rows below give T cell receptor beta chains drawn from one sample of a study of blood T cell repertoires in COVID-19. TCRdb's table, derived via immunoSEQ multiplex PCR, lists solely in-frame clones and lacks some. The data show about 190,000 clones, roughly 88% seen once. The sequenced material came from peripheral blood. These TCRs come from a woman aged 40 to 50 who had recovered from COVID-19. Each CDR3 is given with its conserved first and last residue. D genes are given only for firm matches. Only some rows state a clone size, as once, few, many or a class for expanded clones.

TRBV27	.	TRBJ1-2	.	CASSRYRDGRNGYTF	TGTGCCAGCAGCAGATACAGGGACGGGAGGAATGGCTACACCTTC
TRBV7-2	few	TRBJ1-6	.	CASSFQGRDNSPLHF	TGTGCCAGCAGCTTTCAGGGAAGAGATAATTCACCCCTCCACTTT
TRBV5-1	once	TRBJ1-5	TRBD1	CASRQGAYSNQPQHF	TGCGCCAGCAGACAGGGGGCATATAGCAATCAGCCCCAGCATTTT
TRBV4-3	.	TRBJ2-7	TRBD1	CASSPGQGMYEQYF	TGCGCCAGCAGCCCGGGACAGGGGATGTACGAGCAGTACTTC
TRBV7-8	.	TRBJ2-1	TRBD2	CASSETGGRAGEQFF	TGTGCCAGCAGCGAGACTGGCGGGAGGGCCGGTGAGCAGTTCTTC
TRBV25-1	once	TRBJ2-1	TRBD2	CASSGKREPAREQFF	TGTGCCAGCAGTGGGAAGCGGGAGCCTGCCCGTGAGCAGTTCTTC
TRBV18	few	TRBJ1-6	.	CASSPPGTPNSPLHF	TGTGCCAGCTCACCTCCAGGGACACCTAATTCACCCCTCCACTTT
TRBV7-2	.	TRBJ2-2	TRBD2	CASRAASGTGELFF	TGTGCCAGCAGGGCGGCTAGCGGGACCGGGGAGCTGTTTTTT
TRBV27	.	TRBJ2-7	TRBD2	CASTPRGSGLAGGLHEQYF	TGTGCCAGCACCCCAAGGGGGTCTGGACTAGCGGGAGGGCTCCACGAGCAGTACTTC
TRBV19	.	TRBJ2-5	.	CASSIGGRETQYF	TGTGCCAGTAGTATAGGTGGGAGAGAGACCCAGTACTTC
TRBV6-1	.	TRBJ1-5	TRBD1	CASSEISGTDSNQPQHF	TGTGCCAGCAGTGAAATTTCCGGGACAGATAGCAATCAGCCCCAGCATTTT
TRBV28	.	TRBJ2-2	TRBD2	CASTDSGRASVGELFF	TGTGCCAGCACCGACAGCGGGAGGGCCTCTGTCGGGGAGCTGTTTTTT
TRBV7-8	.	TRBJ1-2	TRBD1	CASSARTGWTTNYGYTF	TGTGCCAGCAGCGCCAGGACAGGGTGGACTACTAACTATGGCTACACCTTC
TRBV30	.	TRBJ1-6	TRBD1	CAWSRTGDSPLHF	TGTGCCTGGTCCCGGACAGGGGATTCACCCCTCCACTTT
TRBV2	.	TRBJ2-7	.	CASSADRLTGDEQYF	TGTGCCAGCAGCGCAGACAGGCTCACCGGAGACGAGCAGTACTTC
TRBV7-9	.	TRBJ1-2	TRBD1	CASSLGVGQENYGYTF	TGTGCCAGCAGCTTAGGAGTAGGACAGGAGAACTATGGCTACACCTTC
TRBV30	.	TRBJ2-3	TRBD2	CAWTRGRAFGDTQYF	TGTGCCTGGACTCGCGGGAGGGCTTTTGGGGATACGCAGTATTTT
TRBV7-8	.	TRBJ2-3	TRBD2	CASSSGLAGGADTQYF	TGTGCCAGCAGCTCGGGACTAGCGGGAGGTGCCGATACGCAGTATTTT
TRBV7-8	.	TRBJ1-4	TRBD1	CASSPGGPNEKLFF	TGTGCCAGCAGCCCAGGGGGCCCTAATGAAAAACTGTTTTTT
TRBV7-2	.	TRBJ2-5	.	CASSFRPRAAHETQYF	TGTGCCAGCAGCTTCCGACCCAGGGCGGCGCACGAGACCCAGTACTTC
TRBV6-4	.	TRBJ2-2	TRBD1	CASSDTPGTGTGELFF	TGTGCCAGCAGTGACACCCCCGGGACAGGGACCGGGGAGCTGTTTTTT
TRBV5-6	.	TRBJ2-3	.	CASSSYSTDTQYF	TGTGCCAGCAGCTCCTATAGCACAGATACGCAGTATTTT
TRBV27	.	TRBJ1-1	TRBD1	CATLRTGRVSGEAFF	TGTGCCACCCTGCGGACAGGGAGAGTATCGGGTGAAGCTTTCTTT
TRBV6-1	.	TRBJ2-1	.	CASSDRESSYNEQFF	TGTGCCAGCAGTGATCGCGAGAGCTCCTACAATGAGCAGTTCTTC
TRBV7-3	once	TRBJ2-3	.	CASSLNGVGLSTDTQYF	TGTGCCAGCAGCTTAAACGGTGTGGGGCTGAGCACAGATACGCAGTATTTT
TRBV27	.	TRBJ2-6	.	CASSTGSGANVLTF	TGTGCCAGCAGCACAGGTTCTGGGGCCAACGTCCTGACTTTC
TRBV29-1	.	TRBJ1-1	.	CSVVPQGQPNTEAFF	TGCAGCGTTGTCCCCCAGGGGCAGCCGAACACTGAAGCTTTCTTT
TRBV5-1	.	TRBJ1-3	.	CASSLSAEFSGNTIYF	TGCGCCAGCAGCTTGAGTGCTGAGTTCTCTGGAAACACCATATATTTT
TRBV7-6	.	TRBJ2-7	TRBD1	CASSFGTGDEQYF	TGTGCCAGCAGCTTCGGGACAGGGGACGAGCAGTACTTC
TRBV11-3	.	TRBJ2-5	.	CASSFGGPGETQYF	TGTGCCAGCAGCTTTGGGGGCCCGGGAGAGACCCAGTACTTC
TRBV20-1	once	TRBJ2-7	TRBD2	CSASAPGGDSYEQYF	TGCAGTGCTAGTGCTCCGGGAGGGGACTCCTACGAGCAGTACTTC
TRBV5-1	.	TRBJ2-1	TRBD2	CASSLVPSGPTFNGEQFF	TGCGCCAGCAGCTTGGTGCCTAGCGGGCCTACGTTCAATGGTGAGCAGTTCTTC
TRBV10-3	.	TRBJ2-7	.	CAITKSGESYEQYF	TGTGCCATCACGAAGTCAGGGGAGTCTTACGAGCAGTACTTC
TRBV18	.	TRBJ1-5	.	CASSGRSGNQPQHF	TGTGCCAGCTCAGGGAGGTCGGGCAATCAGCCCCAGCATTTT
TRBV30	.	TRBJ1-6	.	CAWKVSGLANSPLHF	TGTGCCTGGAAAGTGTCGGGACTAGCTAATTCACCCCTCCACTTT
TRBV7-2	.	TRBJ2-2	.	CASSWGTLNTGELFF	TGTGCCAGCAGCTGGGGGACACTTAACACCGGGGAGCTGTTTTTT
TRBV27	.	TRBJ2-1	.	CASSLSIGNEQFF	TGTGCCAGCAGTTTATCGATCGGGAATGAGCAGTTCTTC
TRBV2	.	TRBJ1-1	.	CASSINTNTEAFF	TGTGCCAGCAGTATCAACACGAACACTGAAGCTTTCTTT
TRBV4-2	once	TRBJ1-5	.	CASSPRTDSNQPQHF	TGTGCCAGCAGCCCAAGGACAGATAGCAATCAGCCCCAGCATTTT
TRBV7-8	.	TRBJ1-5	TRBD1	CASSEQTGDLLAQHF	TGTGCCAGCAGCGAACAAACAGGGGACCTATTGGCCCAGCATTTT
TRBV19	.	TRBJ1-1	TRBD1	CASSSLDRGSAFF	TGTGCCAGTAGTAGTCTTGACAGGGGGTCGGCTTTCTTT
TRBV7-8	.	TRBJ2-7	.	CASSRTSSQTSYYEQYF	TGTGCCAGCAGCCGCACTTCATCTCAGACTAGTTACTACGAGCAGTACTTC
TRBV30	.	TRBJ2-4	.	CAWSVFPGEAKNIQYF	TGTGCCTGGAGTGTATTCCCGGGAGAAGCCAAAAACATTCAGTACTTC
TRBV30	few	TRBJ2-5	TRBD2	CAWSVGGAGVYETQYF	TGTGCCTGGAGTGTAGGTGGAGCGGGAGTGTATGAGACCCAGTACTTC
TRBV7-2	.	TRBJ2-5	TRBD2	CASSSRTSGRQTQYF	TGTGCCAGCAGCTCCCGGACTAGCGGGAGGCAGACCCAGTACTTC
TRBV14	.	TRBJ1-4	.	CASNEGTNEKLFF	TGTGCCAGCAACGAGGGAACTAATGAAAAACTGTTTTTT
TRBV7-6	.	TRBJ2-5	.	CASSAQQGRETQYF	TGTGCCAGCAGCGCTCAACAGGGAAGGGAGACCCAGTACTTC
TRBV28	.	TRBJ2-1	.	CASSSLYGTSGTVLLFNEQFF	TGTGCCAGCAGTTCCCTTTACGGTACGTCCGGGACTGTGCTCCTCTTCAACGAGCAGTTCTTC
TRBV5-1	.	TRBJ1-2	TRBD1	CASTPTGDYGYTF	TGCGCCAGCACTCCGACAGGGGACTATGGCTACACCTTC
TRBV14	.	TRBJ2-7	.	CASSQRWENYEQYF	TGTGCCAGCAGCCAGAGGTGGGAGAACTACGAGCAGTACTTC
TRBV9	.	TRBJ1-1	.	CASSVSGTEAFF	TGTGCCAGCAGCGTGTCGGGGACTGAAGCTTTCTTT
TRBV25-1	.	TRBJ1-1	TRBD1	CASTRSGQGNEAFF	TGTGCCAGCACCCGGTCAGGACAGGGGAATGAAGCTTTCTTT
TRBV21-1	.	TRBJ2-1	.	CASSKVRDRGADNEQFF	TGTGCCAGCAGCAAAGTGCGGGACAGGGGTGCTGACAATGAGCAGTTCTTC
TRBV5-1	once	TRBJ1-2	.	CASGGGTLEYGYTF	TGCGCCAGCGGGGGAGGGACGTTAGAATATGGCTACACCTTC
TRBV19	.	TRBJ1-2	TRBD1	CASGTGRENYGYTF	TGTGCCAGTGGGACAGGTCGAGAGAACTATGGCTACACCTTC
TRBV7-9	.	TRBJ1-4	.	CASSPTIRTPQLFF	TGTGCCAGCAGCCCGACCATACGGACTCCTCAACTGTTTTTT
TRBV7-2	.	TRBJ2-7	.	CASSRQREYEQYF	TGTGCCAGCAGCCGCCAACGGGAGTACGAGCAGTACTTC
TRBV7-9	.	TRBJ1-4	TRBD1	CASSLGQGSTNEKLFF	TGTGCCAGCAGCCTAGGACAGGGCTCAACTAATGAAAAACTGTTTTTT
TRBV10-3	.	TRBJ1-1	.	CAIGSTMNTEAFF	TGTGCCATCGGGAGTACCATGAACACTGAAGCTTTCTTT
TRBV12-3/TRBV12-4	.	TRBJ2-3	TRBD1	CASRGTGTDTQYF	TGTGCCAGCAGGGGGACAGGCACAGATACGCAGTATTTT